The TCR beta chain described here comes from a study of T cell responses to AZD1222 COVID-19 vaccine. General observations from the study: Epitopes outside B.1.351 and B.1.1.7 mutated regions reportedly drew nearly half of spike TCRs. Only five to seven individuals given AZD1222 were seropositive at baseline. Females made up more of the donors, who were largely white British, and clonal diversity may have come out too low. Spike was spanned by vaccine-associated CD4 TCRs, with dominance at 160-218 and 743-854.

The CDR3 contains 13 residues. The V gene's germline CDR1 is SNHLY and CDR2 FYNNEI. V dropped 8 bases and J dropped 2; count of bases not matched to a gene: 5. Measured with immunoSEQ multiplex PCR; TCRdb has only the in-frame clones, and not every one. Of 150,000 to 200,000 clones in the sample, approximately 93% were seen once. Notes on this clone: Antigen unknown.

The rearrangement links TRBV2 to TRBJ1-2; 7 nucleotides match TRBD1. The source was peripheral blood, collected on day 0 of AZD1222 vaccination. The clonotype originates from an adult in good health. CDR3 in DNA: TGTGCCAGCGTTGGACAGGTCAACTATGGCTACACCTTC. Translated: CASVGQVNYGYTF.